This T cell receptor beta chain was captured by sequencing in a study of identifying expanded T cells in peripheral blood. Overall study results and limits: Differentially abundant clones: about 1.2 between replicates, about 15 at around 14 days, around 19 at four.

This CDR3 region has 17 residues. The germline gives CDR1 MGHRA, CDR2 YSYEKL. V lost 1 base and J lost 8, with 23 bases in between. Data came from immunoSEQ multiplex PCR; TCRdb stores just in-frame clones and leaves some out. The data contain about 86,000 clones, 85% of them singletons. This clone has just one count. What it recognizes is unknown. The sample holds other DNA sequences that translate to the same CDR3. The J gene is TRBJ1-2, the V gene TRBV4-1; D is possibly TRBD1 (5 bases). What was sequenced was blood. The clonotype was recovered from a person aged 18-70 years in good health. The CDR3 DNA is TGCGCCAGCAGCCAAGGAGGTCGAGGCTCGGGGCTCTACGGCTACACCTTC. Translating it yields CASSQGGRGSGLYGYTF.